This TCR beta chain was sequenced in a study of T-cell memory formation after mild COVID-19 (dated by TCRdb to the early 2020s). For context, the study as a whole: TCR sequence clusters from the two donors were largely donor specific. T-cell clones expanding and contracting after mild COVID-19 in two donors were tracked by longitudinal TCRalpha and TCRbeta repertoire sequencing. The cohort comprised two young, previously healthy adult volunteers, one female and one male.

The research as a whole found: Only two mild cases were covered by the study, and larger cohorts that include severe cases with pre-infection samples were considered necessary. Contracting CD4+ clones were found mainly in CM and EM memory subsets, while CD8+ clones were enriched in EMRA. SARS-CoV-2 specificity of the second-wave clones peaking on day 37 was not confirmed. Clones that contracted from day 15 to 85 showed balanced CD4/CD8 phenotypes, whereas a second wave of clones that expanded from day 15 to 37 leaned towards CD4+. Some responding clones were found in pre-infection memory, which suggests that pre-existing cross-reactive memory T cells took part in the SARS-CoV-2 response.

PBMCs were isolated by Ficoll-Paque density gradient centrifugation. The sequencer was an Illumina NovaSeq 6000. Using 5'RACE with constant-segment primers, TCRalpha and TCRbeta cDNA libraries were constructed, with sample barcodes and unique molecular identifiers added in the process. Trizol reagent was used to extract RNA from every sample. The libraries were amplified in two PCR steps, and the second step added a second sample barcode and Illumina TruSeq adapters. Sequencing of the libraries was done on an Illumina NovaSeq, producing 2 x 150 bp paired-end reads. Per the original workflow: Demultiplexing of reads and collapsing into UMI-guided consensus sequences were performed with migec v1.2.7. Using mixcr v2.1.11, UMI consensuses were aligned to TRA and TRB V and J templates and then assembled into clonotypes. Clonotypes were classified as expanded or contracted when called significant by both edgeR and NoisET, with noise models trained on biological replicates. For edgeR calls, the cutoffs were a false discovery rate-adjusted p below 0.01 and a log2 fold-change threshold of 1. As an exploratory analysis of dynamics, max-normalized trajectories of the 1000 most abundant clonotypes were examined by PCA with hierarchical clustering. The CD4 or CD8 phenotype of responding clones was assigned using the separately sequenced CD4+ and CD8+ repertoires. The public reads were reanalyzed by TCRdb: fastp trimming at Q25, MiXCR alignment, in-frame beta chains only. Every CDR3 protein is listed once, alongside the most common genes and DNA of its rows. The V and J calls follow TCRdb's processing rather than the paper's. The sample includes hundreds of thousands of distinct CDR3 sequences, with over 15% observed a single time. The ten most abundant clones make up 12% of the sample.

Taken from the germline V gene, the CDR1 and CDR2 loops are SGHTA and FQGNSA. V was cut back by 4 bases and J by 2 bases, leaving a gap of 18 bases between them. Its CDR3 holds 17 amino acids, cysteine through phenylalanine. Of the read, only the CDR3 DNA is kept; its 51 bases are in frame from base 1. This clonotype occurred many times. What this receptor recognizes is not known. Base qualities were left out, and no much larger clone turns up one base away. Specimen: PBMCs or a T cell subset sorted from them (not recorded which). The chain uses TRBV7-2 and TRBJ2-1; the D gene is perhaps TRBD1 or TRBD2, as each covers 5 bases. This sequence was found in an adult woman who had mild COVID-19 (a few samples of this study predate the infection). The sample titles of this study are shuffled in the database, so cell type and time point are left out; the donor was told from shared clones. The nucleotide sequence reads as follows: TGTGCCAGCAGCTCCCAATCGGGACCGACGACCTACAATGAGCAGTTCTTC. Its protein product is CASSSQSGPTTYNEQFF.